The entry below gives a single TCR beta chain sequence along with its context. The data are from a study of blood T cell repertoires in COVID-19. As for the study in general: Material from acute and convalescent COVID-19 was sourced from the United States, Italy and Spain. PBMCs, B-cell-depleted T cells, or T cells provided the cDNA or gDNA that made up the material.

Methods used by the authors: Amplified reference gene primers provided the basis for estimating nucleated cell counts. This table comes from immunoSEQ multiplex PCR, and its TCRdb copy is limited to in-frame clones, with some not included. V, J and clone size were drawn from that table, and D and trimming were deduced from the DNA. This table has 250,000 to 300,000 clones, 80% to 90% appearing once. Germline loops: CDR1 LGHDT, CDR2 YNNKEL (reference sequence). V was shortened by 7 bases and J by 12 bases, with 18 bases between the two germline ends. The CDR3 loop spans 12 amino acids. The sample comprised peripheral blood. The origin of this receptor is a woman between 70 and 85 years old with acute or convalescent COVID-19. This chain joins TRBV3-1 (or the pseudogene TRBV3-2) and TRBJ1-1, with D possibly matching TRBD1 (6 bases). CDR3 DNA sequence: TGTGCCAGCAAGGACAGCGGGACGTCAACTTTCTTT. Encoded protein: CASKDSGTSTFF.